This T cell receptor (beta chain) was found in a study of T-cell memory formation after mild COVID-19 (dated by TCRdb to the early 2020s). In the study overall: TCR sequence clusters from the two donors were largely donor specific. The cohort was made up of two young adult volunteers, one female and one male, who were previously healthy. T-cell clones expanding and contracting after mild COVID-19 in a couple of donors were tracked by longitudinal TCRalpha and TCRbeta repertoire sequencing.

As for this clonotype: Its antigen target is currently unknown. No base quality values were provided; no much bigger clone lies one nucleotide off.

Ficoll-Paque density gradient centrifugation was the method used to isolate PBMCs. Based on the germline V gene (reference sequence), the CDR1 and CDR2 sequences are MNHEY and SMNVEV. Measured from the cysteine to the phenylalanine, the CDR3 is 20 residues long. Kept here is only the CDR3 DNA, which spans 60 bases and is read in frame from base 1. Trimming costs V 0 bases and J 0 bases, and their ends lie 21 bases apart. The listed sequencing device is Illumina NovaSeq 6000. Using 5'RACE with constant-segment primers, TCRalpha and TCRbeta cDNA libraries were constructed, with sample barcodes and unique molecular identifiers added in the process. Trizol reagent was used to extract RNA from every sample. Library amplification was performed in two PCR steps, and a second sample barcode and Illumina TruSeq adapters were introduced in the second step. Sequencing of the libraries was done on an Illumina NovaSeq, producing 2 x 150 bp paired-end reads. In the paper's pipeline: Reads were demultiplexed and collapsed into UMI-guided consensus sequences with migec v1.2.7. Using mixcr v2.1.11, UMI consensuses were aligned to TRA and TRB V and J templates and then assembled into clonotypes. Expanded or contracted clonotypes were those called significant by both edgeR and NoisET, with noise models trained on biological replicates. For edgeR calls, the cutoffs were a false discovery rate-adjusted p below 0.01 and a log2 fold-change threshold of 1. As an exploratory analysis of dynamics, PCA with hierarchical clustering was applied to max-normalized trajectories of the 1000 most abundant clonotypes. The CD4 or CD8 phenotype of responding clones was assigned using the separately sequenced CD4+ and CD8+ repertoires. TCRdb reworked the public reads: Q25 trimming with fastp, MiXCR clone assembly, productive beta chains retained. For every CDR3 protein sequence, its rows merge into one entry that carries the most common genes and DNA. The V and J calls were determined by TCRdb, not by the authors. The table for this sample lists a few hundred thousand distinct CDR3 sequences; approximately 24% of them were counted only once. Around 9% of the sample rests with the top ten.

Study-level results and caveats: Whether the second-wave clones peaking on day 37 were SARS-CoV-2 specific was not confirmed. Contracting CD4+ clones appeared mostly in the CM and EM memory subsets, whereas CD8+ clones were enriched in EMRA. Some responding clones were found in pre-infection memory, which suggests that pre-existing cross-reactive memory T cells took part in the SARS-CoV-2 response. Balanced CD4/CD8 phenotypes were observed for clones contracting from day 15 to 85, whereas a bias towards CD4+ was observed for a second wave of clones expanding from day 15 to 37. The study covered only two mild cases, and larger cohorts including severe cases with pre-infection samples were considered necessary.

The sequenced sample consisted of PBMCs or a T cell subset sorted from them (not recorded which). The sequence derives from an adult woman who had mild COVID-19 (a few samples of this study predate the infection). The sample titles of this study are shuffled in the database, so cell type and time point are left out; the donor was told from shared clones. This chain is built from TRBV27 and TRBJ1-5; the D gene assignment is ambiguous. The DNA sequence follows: TGTGCCAGCAGTTTATCAGGAGGGTGGGGAATGGTTCATAGCAATCAGCCCCAGCATTTT. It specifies CASSLSGGWGMVHSNQPQHF.